Sequencing of this T cell receptor beta chain was carried out in a study of T cells in pancreatic ductal adenocarcinoma. The study's findings and limits: Unique clonotypes were 7.5 to 10-fold more numerous in blood than in tumor. Tumors hold more CD45RO+ effector T cells, which may bias toward lower diversity. Results skew toward the minority of patients with early-stage disease.

As concerns this clone: Its antigen is unidentified.

Selected pancreatic ductal adenocarcinoma patients had undergone surgery without neoadjuvant therapy. Germline loops: CDR1 MNHEY, CDR2 SMNVEV (reference sequence). With 0 bases removed from V and 7 bases from J, the gap between germline ends came to 12 bases. The CDR3 extends over 15 amino acids. Data came from immunoSEQ multiplex PCR; TCRdb stores just in-frame clones and leaves some out. Of around 94,000 clones in the sample, about 95% were seen once. This receptor was obtained from a human donor with pancreatic ductal adenocarcinoma. Sequences were obtained from PBMCs. V usage is TRBV27 and J usage is TRBJ1-4, with D maybe TRBD1 (6 bases). CDR3 nucleotide sequence: TGTGCCAGCAGTTTATCGTGGACAGAGGGTGAAAAACTGTTTTTT. Translating it yields CASSLSWTEGEKLFF.